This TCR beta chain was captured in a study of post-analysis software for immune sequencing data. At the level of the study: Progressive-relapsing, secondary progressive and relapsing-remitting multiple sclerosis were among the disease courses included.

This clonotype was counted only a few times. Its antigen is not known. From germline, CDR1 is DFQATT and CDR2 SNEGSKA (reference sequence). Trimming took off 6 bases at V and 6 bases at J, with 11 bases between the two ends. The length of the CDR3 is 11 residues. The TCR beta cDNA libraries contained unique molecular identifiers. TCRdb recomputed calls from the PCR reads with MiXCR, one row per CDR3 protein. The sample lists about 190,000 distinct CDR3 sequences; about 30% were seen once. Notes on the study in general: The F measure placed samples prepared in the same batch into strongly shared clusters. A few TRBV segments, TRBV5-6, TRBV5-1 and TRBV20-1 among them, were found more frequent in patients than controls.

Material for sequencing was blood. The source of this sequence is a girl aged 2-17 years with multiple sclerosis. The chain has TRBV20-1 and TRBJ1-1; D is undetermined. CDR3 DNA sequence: TGCAGTGCGCCGACTCAGGCTGAAGCTTTCTTT. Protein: CSAPTQAEAFF.